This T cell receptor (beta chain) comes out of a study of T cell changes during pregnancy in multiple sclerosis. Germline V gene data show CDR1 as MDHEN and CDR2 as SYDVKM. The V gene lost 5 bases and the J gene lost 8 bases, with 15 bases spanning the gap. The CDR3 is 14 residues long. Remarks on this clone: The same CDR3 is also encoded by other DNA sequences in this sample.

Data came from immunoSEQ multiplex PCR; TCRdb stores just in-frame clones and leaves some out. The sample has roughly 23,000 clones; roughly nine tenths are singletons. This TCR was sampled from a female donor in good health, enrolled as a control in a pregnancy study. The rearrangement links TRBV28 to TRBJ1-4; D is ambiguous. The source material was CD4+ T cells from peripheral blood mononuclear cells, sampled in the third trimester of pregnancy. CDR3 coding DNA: TGTGCCAGCAGTCTGGGCCCGGGAGGCGAAAAACTGTTTTTT. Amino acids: CASSLGPGGEKLFF.